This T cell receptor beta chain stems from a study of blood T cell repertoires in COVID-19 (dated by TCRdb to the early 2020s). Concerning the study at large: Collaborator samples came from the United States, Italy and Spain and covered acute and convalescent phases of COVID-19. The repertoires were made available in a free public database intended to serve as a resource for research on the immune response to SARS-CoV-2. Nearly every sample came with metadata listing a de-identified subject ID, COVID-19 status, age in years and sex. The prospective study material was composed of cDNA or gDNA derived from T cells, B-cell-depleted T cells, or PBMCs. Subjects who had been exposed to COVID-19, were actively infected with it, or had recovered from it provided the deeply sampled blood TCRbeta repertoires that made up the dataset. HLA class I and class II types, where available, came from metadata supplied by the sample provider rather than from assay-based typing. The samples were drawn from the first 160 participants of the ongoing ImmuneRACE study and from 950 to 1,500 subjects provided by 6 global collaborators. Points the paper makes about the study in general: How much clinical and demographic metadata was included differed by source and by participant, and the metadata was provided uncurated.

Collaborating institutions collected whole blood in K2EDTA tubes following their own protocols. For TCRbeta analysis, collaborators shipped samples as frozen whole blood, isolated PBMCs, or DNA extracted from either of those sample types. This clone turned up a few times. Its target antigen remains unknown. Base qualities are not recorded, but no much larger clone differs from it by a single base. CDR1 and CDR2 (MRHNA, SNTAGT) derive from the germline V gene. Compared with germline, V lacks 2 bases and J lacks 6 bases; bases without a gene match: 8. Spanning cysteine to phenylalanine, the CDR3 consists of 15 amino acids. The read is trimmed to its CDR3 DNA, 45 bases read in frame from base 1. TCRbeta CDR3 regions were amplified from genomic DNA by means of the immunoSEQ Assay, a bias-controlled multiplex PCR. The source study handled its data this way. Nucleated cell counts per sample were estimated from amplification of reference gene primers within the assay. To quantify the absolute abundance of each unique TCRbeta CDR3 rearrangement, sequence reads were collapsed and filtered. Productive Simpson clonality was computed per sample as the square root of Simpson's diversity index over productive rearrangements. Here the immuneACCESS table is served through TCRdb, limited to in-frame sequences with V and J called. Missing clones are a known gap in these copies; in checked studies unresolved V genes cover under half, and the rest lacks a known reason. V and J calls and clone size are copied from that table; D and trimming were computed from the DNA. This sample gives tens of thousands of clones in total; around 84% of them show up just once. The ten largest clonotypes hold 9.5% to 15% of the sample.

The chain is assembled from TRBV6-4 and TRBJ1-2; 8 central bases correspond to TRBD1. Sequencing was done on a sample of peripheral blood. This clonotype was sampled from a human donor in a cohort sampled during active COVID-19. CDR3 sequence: CASSDLGQGVDGYTF. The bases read TGTGCCAGCAGTGACCTAGGACAGGGTGTGGATGGCTACACCTTC.